Listed here are 25 T cell receptor beta chains from one sample, sequenced in a study of early stage breast cancer tumors. Sequenced by immunoSEQ multiplex PCR; TCRdb stores in-frame clones only, minus some. The table records fewer than 70,000 clones, 70% to 80% of them present only once. The sample was blood. The source is a person in their thirties with breast cancer.

This chain uses TRBV7-2 with TRBJ1-6, with a tentative D call TRBD1 (5 bases). Germline-derived CDR1 and CDR2 are SGHTA and FQGNSA. V was cut by 2 bases and J by 6 bases, with 14 bases left in between. This CDR3 has 16 residues. The CDR3 sequence: CASSLNAGNPNSPLHF. Here the CDR3 DNA reads TGTGCCAGCAGCTTAAACGCAGGGAACCCTAATTCACCCCTCCACTTT.

The J gene is TRBJ1-5, the V gene TRBV30, with unresolved D. Trimming stripped 1 base from V and 0 bases from J, with 10 bases between. The germline V gene has CDR1 GTSNPN and CDR2 SVGIG (reference sequence). The CDR3 sequence is 15 residues long. The CDR3 reads CAWSGAANSNQPQHF. CDR3 coding DNA: TGTGCCTGGAGTGGGGCAGCTAATAGCAATCAGCCCCAGCATTTT.

This clone is a singleton in its sample. Written as DNA, the CDR3 is TGCAGCGTTGAATGGGCCCCGCCGCTTGGCTATGGCTACACCTTC. It yields the protein CSVEWAPPLGYGYTF. The genes are TRBV29-1 and TRBJ1-2; unclear D gene. The CDR3 is 15 residues long. The germline V gene has CDR1 SQVTM and CDR2 ANQGSEA. V lost 2 bases to trimming and J lost 4 bases, with 17 bases between them.

The chain employs TRBV29-1 and TRBJ1-1; possible D gene TRBD1, 6 bases. Between the trimmed V and J ends, which lost 1 base and 7 bases, there was a span of 13 bases. Germline values: CDR1 SQVTM, CDR2 ANQGSEA. This CDR3 spans 13 amino acids. This chain's CDR3 is CSVEGAGASEAFF. The CDR3 coding sequence is TGCAGCGTTGAAGGGGCGGGGGCCAGTGAAGCTTTCTTT.

The chain couples TRBV21-1 to TRBJ2-5; the table's D call of TRBD1 was not tested on the DNA. TRBV21-1 corresponds to a pseudogene. The CDR3 extends over 13 amino acids. The CDR3 here is CASRARGRKTQYF. The DNA of the CDR3 is TGTGCCAGCCGCGCAAGGGGGCGGAAGACCCAGTACTTC.

V is TRBV30 and J is TRBJ1-2; D might be TRBD1 (6 bases). The germline CDR1 and CDR2 sequences are GTSNPN and SVGIG (reference sequence). CDR3 length: 13 residues. The V and J ends lost 2 bases and 4 bases respectively, with 11 bases between them. This chain's CDR3 is CAWSPTGAYGYTF. The CDR3 DNA is TGTGCCTGGAGTCCGACAGGAGCCTATGGCTACACCTTC. The variable domain in full, with the rest retrieved from reference TRBV30 and TRBJ1-2, is SQTIHQWPATLVQPVGSPLSLECTVEGTSNPNLYWYRQAAGRGLQLLFYSVGIGQISSEVPQNLSASRPQDRQFILSSKKLLLSDSGFYLCAWSPTGAYGYTFGSGTRLTVV.

The genes are TRBV5-6 and TRBJ1-1, with 8 bases that match TRBD1. V was pared by 3 bases and J by 0 bases, with 10 bases of the junction left unmatched. The CDR3 contains 17 residues. The germline V gene encodes CDR1 SGHDT and CDR2 YYEEEE. The CDR3 is CASSSRQGPSMNTEAFF. The CDR3 nucleotides are TGTGCCAGCAGCTCGAGACAGGGGCCCTCAATGAACACTGAAGCTTTCTTT.

The rearrangement uses TRBV10-3 and TRBJ2-1; TRBD2 might be the D (6 bases). The V gene lost 0 bases and the J gene lost 2 bases, with 11 bases spanning the gap. CDR1 ENHRY and CDR2 SYGVKD come from the germline V gene. The length of the CDR3 is 16 residues. CDR3 DNA sequence: TGTGCCATCAGTGAGTCCGGACTACCCCCCTACAATGAGCAGTTCTTC. Protein product: CAISESGLPPYNEQFF.

This clone was recorded a few times. The rearrangement links TRBV2 to TRBJ2-7, with TRBD1 matching over 9 bases. This CDR3 region has 13 residues. Germline values: CDR1 SNHLY, CDR2 FYNNEI. V trimming: 7 bases; J trimming: 3 bases; junction bases outside the gene matches: 4. CDR3 protein: CASTETGGYEQYF. CDR3 nucleotide sequence: TGTGCCAGCACAGAGACAGGGGGCTACGAGCAGTACTTC.

V is TRBV30 and J is TRBJ1-2, with D possibly being TRBD1 (5 bases). Looked up from germline, CDR1 is GTSNPN and CDR2 is SVGIG (reference sequence). V lost 5 bases and J 5 bases, leaving 21 bases between the germline ends. The CDR3 sequence is 15 residues long. The CDR3 nucleotides are TGTGCCTGGGGGGCCCAACAGGTATACGGGTATGGCTACACCTTC. Translating gives CAWGAQQVYGYGYTF.

The rearrangement joins TRBV30 to TRBJ1-2; D remains ambiguous. V lost 4 bases and J lost 4, with 10 bases in between. The CDR3 covers 12 residues. Germline V gives CDR1 GTSNPN, CDR2 SVGIG (reference sequence). This CDR3 reads CAWIRGSYGYTF. In nucleotides, the CDR3 is TGTGCCTGGATCCGGGGTAGCTATGGCTACACCTTC. The whole variable domain, filled in from reference TRBV30 and TRBJ1-2, reads SQTIHQWPATLVQPVGSPLSLECTVEGTSNPNLYWYRQAAGRGLQLLFYSVGIGQISSEVPQNLSASRPQDRQFILSSKKLLLSDSGFYLCAWIRGSYGYTFGSGTRLTVV.

As DNA, the CDR3 is TGTGCCAGCAGCTTAGGGACAGGGGGCGCGGTTAACTATGGCTACACCTTC. Protein product: CASSLGTGGAVNYGYTF. The chain uses TRBV7-8 and TRBJ1-2; TRBD1 matches 11 bases. CDR1 is SGHVS and CDR2 is FQNEAQ in the germline V gene. The CDR3 is made up of 17 amino acids. Germline trimming cut 1 base from V and 1 base from J; bases unmatched to any gene: 5.

The genes are TRBV18 and TRBJ2-5; 13 bases fit TRBD2. This CDR3 has 18 amino acids. V was clipped by 6 bases and J by 0 bases; unmatched bases: 10. Germline CDR1 KGHSH, CDR2 LQKENI. CDR3 in DNA: TGTGCCAGCTCCCTAGGGACTAGCGGGAACTTATACCAAGAGACCCAGTACTTC. Protein sequence: CASSLGTSGNLYQETQYF.

The chain couples TRBV27 to TRBJ2-2; no clear D gene. CDR3 length: 14 amino acids. V shed 2 bases and J shed 0 bases, with 4 bases lying between them. From germline, CDR1 is MNHEY and CDR2 SMNVEV (reference sequence). The CDR3 sequence is CASSLIPNTGELFF. In DNA, the CDR3 is TGTGCCAGCAGTTTAATCCCGAACACCGGGGAGCTGTTTTTT.

This clone was detected only a few times. This rearrangement joins TRBV25-1 to TRBJ1-5; D not certain. Germline CDR1 reads MGHDK; CDR2 reads SYGVNS. Trimming left V 7 bases short and J 1 base short, with 11 bases between. The CDR3 runs 14 residues. The CDR3 region has the DNA TGTGCCAGCAATGGCGCAGGAAGCAATCAGCCCCAGCATTTT. Translated: CASNGAGSNQPQHF.

This chain joins TRBV7-9 and TRBJ1-2, with D unclear. The CDR3 has 12 amino acids. The V gene lost 4 bases and the J gene lost 3 bases, with 6 bases spanning the gap. CDR1 and CDR2 from the germline V gene are SEHNR and FQNEAQ (reference sequence). The CDR3 coding sequence is TGTGCCAGCAGCTCGCAAGACTATGGCTACACCTTC. This encodes CASSSQDYGYTF.

The V call is TRBV29-1, the J call TRBJ2-6; D not resolved. V lost 8 bases to trimming and J lost 0 bases, with 8 bases between them. Germline loops: CDR1 SQVTM, CDR2 ANQGSEA. This CDR3 region has 13 residues. In DNA, the CDR3 is TGCAGCTCAACGGACTCTGGGGCCAACGTCCTGACTTTC. Translated, it gives CSSTDSGANVLTF. Full variable domain (missing parts from reference TRBV29-1 and TRBJ2-6): SAVISQKPSRDICQRGTSLTIQCQVDSQVTMMFWYRQQPGQSLTLIATANQGSEATYESGFVIDKFPISRPNLTFSTLTVSNMSPEDSSIYLCSSTDSGANVLTFGAGSRLTVL.

The V and J genes are TRBV10-1 and TRBJ1-1, with D unresolved. Trimming shortened V by 4 bases and J by 3 bases, and 15 bases separated the two germline ends. The germline gives CDR1 WNHNN, CDR2 SYGVQD (reference sequence). This CDR3 spans 15 amino acids. The CDR3 loop reads CASSAKGGGYTEAFF. In nucleotides, the CDR3 is TGCGCCAGCAGTGCGAAGGGTGGCGGCTACACTGAAGCTTTCTTT.

The chain has TRBV6-4 and TRBJ2-1; D is perhaps TRBD2 (5 bases). The germline gives CDR1 MRHNA, CDR2 SNTAGT. Trimming stripped 4 bases from V and 6 bases from J, with 10 bases between. The CDR3 totals 13 residues. For the CDR3, the DNA is TGTGCCAGCAGTGCTAGGGAGCTCAATGAGCAGTTCTTC. Translated: CASSARELNEQFF.

This chain links TRBV19 with TRBJ1-2, with D uncertain. The germline gives CDR1 LNHDA, CDR2 SQIVND (reference sequence). The CDR3 loop spans 15 amino acids. The V end was cut by 7 bases, the J end by 7 bases, with 22 bases between. The CDR3 reads CASNDGRSIGAGYTF. DNA of the CDR3: TGTGCCAGTAACGACGGCAGGTCCATCGGTGCTGGCTACACCTTC. Combining the CDR3 with reference TRBV19 and TRBJ1-2 gives the whole variable domain DGGITQSPKYLFRKEGQNVTLSCEQNLNHDAMYWYRQDPGQGLRLIYYSQIVNDFQKGDIAEGYSVSREKKESFPLTVTSAQKNPTAFYLCASNDGRSIGAGYTFGSGTRLTVV.

The rearrangement joins TRBV10-2 to TRBJ1-1; unclear D gene. The CDR3 sequence is 13 residues long. Germline V CDR1 and CDR2: WSHSY, SAAADI. Trimming removed 3 bases at V and 2 bases at J, with 7 bases between. CDR3 region: CASSEQSNTEAFF. The CDR3 DNA is TGCGCCAGCAGTGAACAATCTAACACTGAAGCTTTCTTT.

This clone was seen only once. The rearrangement links TRBV7-9 to TRBJ2-1; a weak D match, TRBD2 (5 bases). Deletions cut 1 base from V and 7 bases from J, with 14 bases between. Germline V gene sequence: CDR1 SEHNR, CDR2 FQNEAQ (reference sequence). The CDR3 runs 15 residues. CDR3 bases: TGTGCCAGCAGCTTAGTGGGAGTGGGTGGGAATGAGCAGTTCTTC. Protein sequence: CASSLVGVGGNEQFF.

The rearrangement links TRBV4-2 to TRBJ2-7, with 10 nucleotides matching TRBD2. Germline CDR1 reads LGHNA; CDR2 reads YNFKEQ. The CDR3 totals 17 residues. V shed 0 bases and J 2 bases; nucleotides not matched to a gene: 7. The CDR3 coding sequence is TGTGCCAGCAGCCAAGATCGGTCTAGCGGGAGCCCCTACGAGCAGTACTTC. Translation gives CASSQDRSSGSPYEQYF.

This clone appeared a single time. This rearrangement joins TRBV11-3 to TRBJ2-1, with 12 nucleotides matching TRBD2. The germline CDR1 and CDR2 sequences are SGHNT and YENEEA. The CDR3 extends over 17 amino acids. V trimming: 3 bases; J trimming: 2 bases; junction bases outside the gene matches: 5. In DNA form, the CDR3 reads TGTGCCAGCAGCTTGGGACTAGCGGGTAGCACCTACAATGAGCAGTTCTTC. This gives the protein CASSLGLAGSTYNEQFF.

This clone appeared a few times. CDR3 bases: TGCAGCGTTGAAAGCATCGGCGGGGGGGGTCAAGACACTGAAGCTTTCTTT. This encodes CSVESIGGGGQDTEAFF. The V and J genes are TRBV29-1 and TRBJ1-1, with D possibly TRBD1 on 5 matching bases. This CDR3 spans 17 amino acids. From germline, CDR1 is SQVTM and CDR2 ANQGSEA. The germline V and J ends were trimmed by 2 bases and 3 bases, with 22 bases remaining between them. The full variable domain, completed using reference TRBV29-1 and TRBJ1-1, is SAVISQKPSRDICQRGTSLTIQCQVDSQVTMMFWYRQQPGQSLTLIATANQGSEATYESGFVIDKFPISRPNLTFSTLTVSNMSPEDSSIYLCSVESIGGGGQDTEAFFGQGTRLTVV.